This paragraph covers one T cell receptor beta chain sequence. Its antigen remains unidentified. Per-nucleotide qualities are absent, and no much larger clonotype sits a single base away. The sample comes from a study of T cell responses to AZD1222 COVID-19 vaccine listed by TCRdb under 2021. Study-level background: A total of around 240 trial participants underwent TCR sequencing, of whom 200 to 220 had received two doses of AZD1222 and around 25 had received two doses of the MenACWY control vaccine. Trial participants were enrolled into age subgroups of 18-55, 56-69 and 70-plus years, which contained approximately 150, 30 and 60 TCR-sequenced participants, respectively.

What the authors observed across the whole study: After two AZD1222 doses, both the breadth and the depth of spike-specific TCRs were significantly higher than at day 0 and than in MenACWY recipients. Because no day 14 peak-response samples were available, repertoires were characterized only after the peak T cell response. In the small 56-69-year group, the increase in depth fell short of significance, most likely because of low power. The whole spike protein was spanned by vaccine-associated CD4 TCRs, and dominant responses were seen in regions 160-218 and 743-854. Nearly half of unique spike-specific TCRs reportedly recognized epitopes outside regions mutated in the B.1.351 and B.1.1.7 variants. Conclusions about previously exposed vaccinees were limited because only six AZD1222 recipients were SARS-CoV-2 seropositive at baseline. Most participants were white British and females outnumbered males, and the authors suggested that clonal diversity may have been underestimated.

This sample's time point label indicates: about 28 days (+/-7) after the second vaccine dose. Because spike-specific TCR depth and breadth did not differ between the two schedules, AZD1222 recipients who got a second dose at roughly 4 weeks were pooled with those who got a second dose at roughly 12 weeks. The vaccinee samples were drawn from two UK trials, COV001 and COV002, one of which was a single-blind randomized controlled phase 2/3 trial testing AZD1222 (ChAdOx1 nCoV-19) in healthy adults. For TCRbeta chain sequencing, PBMC samples were collected from trial participants at day 0 and at day 28 after the second dose. The CDR3 regions of human TCRbeta chains were subjected to immunosequencing. The authors' pipeline ran thus. TCRs in the repertoires were matched against a reference library of SARS-CoV-2-specific TCRs that had been generated with the MIRA antigen-specificity platform. Breadth was defined as the fraction of unique TCRs that were SARS-CoV-2-associated, and depth was defined as the fraction of total T cells that were SARS-CoV-2-associated. Using the MIRA data, every spike-specific TCR was mapped to the spike region that the TCR reacted to and assigned to either a CD4 or a CD8 class. Log10-transformed breadth and depth values were compared by one-way ANOVA with Sidak's multiple comparisons tests. Sourced from immuneACCESS, this table was stored by TCRdb with only in-frame sequences that have V and J called. A share of the clones is absent; for the studies checked, an unresolved V gene accounts for under half, and the remainder has no known explanation. D and trimming come from the DNA, and the V and J calls and clone size come from that table. The sample records about 120,000 clones, around 90% of which are singletons. The ten largest clones capture 2% to 3% of the sample.

CDR1 and CDR2, looked up from the germline V gene, are SGHNT and YENEEA. The CDR3, from cysteine to phenylalanine, totals 15 residues. Just CDR3 DNA is preserved here, 45 bases in frame from base 1. At the junction V is shortened by 5 bases and J by 2 bases; bases outside the gene matches: 6. Sequenced here: peripheral blood, sampled 28 days after the second AZD1222 dose. The V and J genes are TRBV11-3 and TRBJ2-5; TRBD2 fits 9 bases in the junction. The sequence was obtained from an adult who received the AZD1222 COVID-19 vaccine. CDR3 reads: CASSPSGGTQETQYF. The DNA sequence reads TGTGCCAGCAGCCCCAGCGGGGGGACTCAAGAGACCCAGTACTTC.